These T cell receptor beta chains were read from a single sample in a study of cytomegalovirus exposure and HLA in healthy donors. Profiled with immunoSEQ multiplex PCR; TCRdb holds only in-frame clones, not every one. The data hold about 170,000 clones, with about 81% observed a single time. The material sequenced was PBMCs. These TCRs come from a woman aged 18-30 years in good health and CMV-seronegative. CDR3s include the opening cysteine and the closing phenylalanine or tryptophan. D genes are given only for firm matches. Clone size is not always given. Where it is, it says once, few, many or a class for expanded clones.

NA	TRBV5-4	NA	TRBJ2-7	TGTGCCAGCAGCTCCGGGACATATGACTCCTACGAGCAGTACTTC	CASSSGTYDSYEQYF
few	TRBV10-1	TRBD2	TRBJ2-7	TGCGCCAGCAGTGAAAGGGCTAGCGGGAGCTACGAGCAGTACTTC	CASSERASGSYEQYF
NA	TRBV7-2	TRBD1	TRBJ1-1	TGTGCCAGCAGCCCCCGTCCCGGGACAGGGAACACTGAAGCTTTCTTT	CASSPRPGTGNTEAFF
NA	TRBV29-1	TRBD2	TRBJ2-1	TGCAGCGTTGTTACGGGGGGGCTCTACAATGAGCAGTTCTTC	CSVVTGGLYNEQFF
NA	TRBV6-5	NA	TRBJ2-3	TGTGCCAGCAGTTATTTGTCCCCCAGGGATACGCAGTATTTT	CASSYLSPRDTQYF
NA	TRBV4-2	TRBD1	TRBJ1-4	TGTGCCAGCAGCCAAGATCCGGGACAGAAAATTGAAAAACTGTTTTTT	CASSQDPGQKIEKLFF
NA	TRBV29-1	NA	TRBJ1-1	TGCAGCGTTGAAGGTTTTATGAACACTGAAGCTTTCTTT	CSVEGFMNTEAFF
NA	TRBV2	NA	TRBJ1-2	TGTGCCAGCAGTTACAGGAACCTCTATGGCTACACCTTC	CASSYRNLYGYTF
NA	TRBV11-2	NA	TRBJ1-6	TGTGCCAGCAGCCCGAAGGGGGAGCCAAATTCACCCCTCCACTTT	CASSPKGEPNSPLHF
once	TRBV13	NA	TRBJ1-1	TGTGCCAGCAGCACCCTGACAGGAGTCTACACTGAAGCTTTCTTT	CASSTLTGVYTEAFF
NA	TRBV27	NA	TRBJ2-2	TGTGCCAGCAGACCGGGAACCGGGGAGCTGTTTTTT	CASRPGTGELFF
NA	TRBV5-1	NA	TRBJ1-3	TGCGCCAGCAGCTCTACAGGGTATAGCTCTGGAAACACCATATATTTT	CASSSTGYSSGNTIYF
NA	TRBV5-1	NA	TRBJ2-2	TGCGCCAGCAGCTCCCTAGCGACGATGGGGGAGCTGTTTTTT	CASSSLATMGELFF
NA	TRBV27	TRBD1	TRBJ2-1	TGTGCCAGCAGTTTAGGGACAGACAATGAGCAGTTCTTC	CASSLGTDNEQFF
NA	TRBV6-1	NA	TRBJ1-1	TGTGCCAGCAGTCCTAGTCTGGGTGGTGAAGCTTTCTTT	CASSPSLGGEAFF
NA	TRBV18	TRBD2	TRBJ2-3	TGTGCCAGCTCACGATCACCGGGACTAGCGGGAGCTGAATTTGATACGCAGTATTTT	CASSRSPGLAGAEFDTQYF
NA	TRBV9	NA	TRBJ1-2	TGTGCCAGCAGCGCGTTTTCAAGCGACAGCTATGGCTACACCTTC	CASSAFSSDSYGYTF
NA	TRBV7-9	NA	TRBJ2-1	TGTGCCAGCAGCTTAGCCGTCGAGGGGACTGATTACAATGAGCAGTTCTTC	CASSLAVEGTDYNEQFF